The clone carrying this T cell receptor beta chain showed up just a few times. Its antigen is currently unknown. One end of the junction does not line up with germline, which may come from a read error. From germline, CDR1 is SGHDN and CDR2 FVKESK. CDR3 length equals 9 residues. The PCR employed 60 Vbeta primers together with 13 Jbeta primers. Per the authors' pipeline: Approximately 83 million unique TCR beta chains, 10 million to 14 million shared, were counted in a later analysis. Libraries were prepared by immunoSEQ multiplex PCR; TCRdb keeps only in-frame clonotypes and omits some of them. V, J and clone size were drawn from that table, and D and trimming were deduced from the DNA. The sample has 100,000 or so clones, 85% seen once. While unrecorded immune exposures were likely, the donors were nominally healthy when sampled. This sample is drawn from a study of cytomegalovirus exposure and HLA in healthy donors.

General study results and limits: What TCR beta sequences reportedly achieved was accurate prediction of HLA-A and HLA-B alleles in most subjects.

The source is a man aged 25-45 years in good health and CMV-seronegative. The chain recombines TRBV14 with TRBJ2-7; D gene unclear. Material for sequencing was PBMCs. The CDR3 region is CASSQDFRF. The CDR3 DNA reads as TGTGCCAGCAGCCAAGATTTCCGCTTC.